A single sample gave rise to the 24 T cell receptor beta chains below, sequenced in a study of graft-versus-host responses after intestinal transplantation. Profiling relied on immunoSEQ multiplex PCR, and the TCRdb table lists in-frame clones only, not all of them. In the table there are 95,000 or so clones, 75% to 95% of which are singletons. The sample was PBMCs, taken about 450 days after intestinal transplant. The receptors shown here come from a human patient who received an intestinal transplant, so some T cells may come from the graft donor.

The CDR3 spells CASSWRTANTGELFF. CDR3 sequence (DNA): TGTGCCAGCAGCTGGCGGACTGCGAACACCGGGGAGCTGTTTTTT. This chain connects TRBV5-5 to TRBJ2-2, with a weak D call TRBD2 (5 bases). Germline-derived CDR1 and CDR2 are SGHKS and YYEKEE (reference sequence). The CDR3 spans 15 residues. V gave up 3 bases and J gave up 0 bases, with 9 bases separating them. Full variable domain (remainder filled in from reference TRBV5-5 and TRBJ2-2): DAGVTQSPTHLIKTRGQQVTLRCSPISGHKSVSWYQQVLGQGPQFIFQYYEKEERGRGNFPDRFSARQFPNYSSELNVNALLLGDSALYLCASSWRTANTGELFFGEGSRLTVL.

This rearrangement joins TRBV4-1 to TRBJ1-6, with D possibly being TRBD1 (5 bases). The CDR3 runs to 14 residues. V gave up 4 bases and J gave up 9 bases, with 13 bases separating them. The germline CDR1 and CDR2 sequences are MGHRA and YSYEKL. The CDR3 nucleotides read TGCGCCAGCAGCCCCCAGGGAGGTTCTTCACCCCTCCACTTT. Translation: CASSPQGGSSPLHF.

The V gene is TRBV5-6, the J gene TRBJ1-1; TRBD1 might be the D (6 bases). V lost 4 bases, J lost 4 bases, and 17 bases lay in between. This CDR3 spans 15 amino acids. Germline CDR1 is SGHDT and CDR2 is YYEEEE. For the CDR3, the DNA is TGTGCCAGCAGCCCCGGCTGGGGGCCGGGCACTGAAGCTTTCTTT. It specifies CASSPGWGPGTEAFF.

The V gene is TRBV13, the J gene TRBJ1-5, with a weak D call TRBD1 (6 bases). The CDR3 length is 15 residues. Germline V gene lookup returns CDR1 PRHDT and CDR2 FYEKMQ (reference sequence). The V gene lost 0 bases and the J gene lost 3 bases, with 9 bases spanning the gap. CDR3 amino acids: CASSLGTGYNQPQHF. In DNA, the CDR3 is TGTGCCAGCAGCTTAGGGACAGGCTACAATCAGCCCCAGCATTTT.

The chain couples TRBV19 to TRBJ1-1; no definite D call. This CDR3 region has 14 residues. The germline V and J ends were trimmed by 6 bases and 1 base, with 12 bases remaining between them. Germline loops: CDR1 LNHDA, CDR2 SQIVND (reference sequence). CDR3: CASSPSWGNTEAFF. CDR3 sequence (DNA): TGTGCCAGTAGCCCATCGTGGGGGAACACTGAAGCTTTCTTT. Combining the CDR3 with reference TRBV19 and TRBJ1-1 gives the whole variable domain DGGITQSPKYLFRKEGQNVTLSCEQNLNHDAMYWYRQDPGQGLRLIYYSQIVNDFQKGDIAEGYSVSREKKESFPLTVTSAQKNPTAFYLCASSPSWGNTEAFFGQGTRLTVV.

This chain joins TRBV11-2 and TRBJ2-5; the match to TRBD2 covers 13 bases. The germline V gene encodes CDR1 SGHAT and CDR2 FQNNGV. This CDR3 contains 16 residues. The ends lost 5 bases at V and 1 base at J; junction bases unmatched: 4. CDR3 in DNA: TGTGCCAGCAGCCCCGGGACTAGCGGGGCCCAAGAGACCCAGTACTTC. Translating gives CASSPGTSGAQETQYF.

This clone was recorded only once. The V call is TRBV6-5, the J call TRBJ1-5; D is undetermined. CDR3 size: 11 residues. The germline CDR1 and CDR2 sequences are MNHEY and SVGAGI. The germline V and J ends were trimmed by 10 bases and 0 bases, with 4 bases remaining between them. CDR3 sequence: CATGSNQPQHF. CDR3 bases: TGTGCCACCGGTAGCAATCAGCCCCAGCATTTT.

The genes are TRBV19 and TRBJ1-5, with TRBD1 as a possible D gene (5 bases). The CDR3 totals 13 residues. Germline CDR1 and CDR2: LNHDA and SQIVND (reference sequence). V was trimmed by 10 bases and J by 4 bases, leaving 14 bases between them. DNA for the CDR3: TGTGCCACCGCCGAGACAGAGAATCAGCCCCAGCATTTT. It is translated as CATAETENQPQHF.

The CDR3 DNA follows: TGTGCCAGCAGTGAGGGACAGCGGGGCTATGGCTACACCTTC. Translated, it gives CASSEGQRGYGYTF. The chain carries TRBV6-1 and TRBJ1-2, with 7 bases matching TRBD1. The V and J ends lost 3 bases and 4 bases, in that order; junction bases with no gene match: 5. CDR1 MNHNS and CDR2 SASEGT come from the germline V gene. The CDR3 sequence is 14 residues long.

V and J are TRBV10-2 and TRBJ2-1; D possibly corresponds to TRBD2 (6 bases). Germline V lookup: CDR1 WSHSY, CDR2 SAAADI. V lost 7 bases and J 9 bases, leaving 13 bases between the germline ends. This CDR3 region has 12 residues. The CDR3 region is CASNPGGGEQFF. The CDR3 DNA reads as TGCGCCAGCAACCCCGGGGGAGGTGAGCAGTTCTTC.

The gene calls are TRBV5-1 and TRBJ1-6; D might be TRBD1 (5 bases). This CDR3 comprises 15 residues. CDR1 is SGHRS and CDR2 is YFSETQ in the germline V gene. V lost 4 bases to trimming and J lost 5 bases, with 13 bases between them. DNA for the CDR3: TGCGCCAGCAGCGGGGGTGACGGCGATAATTCACCCCTCCACTTT. Residues: CASSGGDGDNSPLHF.

This clone was picked up a small number of times. The chain combines TRBV6-4 with TRBJ2-3; 10 bases match TRBD2. The CDR3 is made up of 14 amino acids. Germline V gene sequence: CDR1 MRHNA, CDR2 SNTAGT. After removal of 4 bases from V and 5 bases from J, the junction contained 3 bases not matched to a gene. Written as DNA, the CDR3 is TGTGCCAGCAGTGGGTCTAGCGGGGGAGATACGCAGTATTTT. Translating gives CASSGSSGGDTQYF.

This chain connects TRBV12-5 to TRBJ1-4; 7 bases agree with TRBD1. CDR3 length equals 15 residues. CDR1 LGHNT and CDR2 FRNRAP come from the germline V gene. V shed 6 bases, J shed 3 bases, and the junction held 7 bases outside the gene matches. This chain's CDR3 is CASGRTGAANEKLFF. For the CDR3, the DNA is TGTGCTAGTGGCCGAACAGGGGCGGCTAATGAAAAACTGTTTTTT.

V and J are TRBV10-3 and TRBJ2-7; 10 positions match TRBD1. After removal of 7 bases from V and 4 bases from J, the junction contained 7 bases not matched to a gene. CDR3 size: 14 residues. Germline V gene data show CDR1 as ENHRY and CDR2 as SYGVKD. CDR3 protein: CAINPGQGRYEQYF. As DNA, the CDR3 is TGTGCCATCAACCCGGGACAGGGGCGATACGAGCAGTACTTC.

The chain links TRBV5-4 to TRBJ2-2; tentative D call: TRBD1 (6 bases). CDR1 and CDR2 from the germline V gene are SGHNT and YYREEE (reference sequence). The V and J ends lost 4 bases and 6 bases respectively, with 13 bases between them. The CDR3 sequence is 14 residues long. The CDR3 reads CASSRARGAGELFF. In nucleotides, the CDR3 is TGTGCCAGCAGCCGAGCCAGGGGAGCCGGGGAGCTGTTTTTT.

The chain has TRBV7-9 and TRBJ1-4; 8 nucleotides match TRBD1. Trimming cost V 0 bases and J 8 bases; bases outside gene matches: 5. This CDR3 comprises 15 residues. Germline V gene sequence: CDR1 SEHNR, CDR2 FQNEAQ (reference sequence). The CDR3 DNA follows: TGTGCCAGCAGCTTAGCGGCAGGGGGCGGGGAAAAACTGTTTTTT. Translated: CASSLAAGGGEKLFF.

This clone was detected once. Other DNA sequences in the sample encode the same CDR3. V is TRBV9 and J is TRBJ2-7, with 8 bases lining up with TRBD1. Trimming took 0 bases from V and 2 from J; bases not matched to a gene: 1. Germline V gene data show CDR1 as SGDLS and CDR2 as YYNGEE. This CDR3 is built from 14 residues. The CDR3 here is CASSVGTGTYEQYF. The DNA of the CDR3 is TGTGCCAGCAGCGTAGGGACAGGGACCTACGAGCAGTACTTC. Full variable domain (remainder filled in from reference TRBV9 and TRBJ2-7): DSGVTQTPKHLITATGQRVTLRCSPRSGDLSVYWYQQSLDQGLQFLIQYYNGEERAKGNILERFSAQQFPDLHSELNLSSLELGDSALYFCASSVGTGTYEQYFGPGTRLTVT.

The chain has TRBV6-6 and TRBJ1-6; D is uncertain. Germline V gene sequence: CDR1 MNHNY, CDR2 SVGAGI (reference sequence). V shed 7 bases and J shed 7 bases, with 8 bases lying between them. This CDR3 contains 12 residues. The CDR3 here is CASMFFNSPLHF. For the CDR3, the DNA is TGTGCCAGCATGTTCTTCAATTCACCCCTCCACTTT.

The chain employs TRBV10-3 and TRBJ1-5; D may be TRBD1 (5 bases). Trimming took 11 bases from V and 3 from J, leaving 17 bases between them. Germline CDR1 is ENHRY and CDR2 is SYGVKD. The CDR3 is 14 residues long. This CDR3 reads CASQGEQTNQPQHF. CDR3 in DNA: TGTGCCTCCCAAGGGGAACAGACCAATCAGCCCCAGCATTTT.

The chain carries TRBV27 and TRBJ1-6; D unclear. The CDR3 loop spans 14 amino acids. V dropped 1 base and J dropped 6 bases, with 7 bases sitting between them. CDR1 and CDR2 from the germline V gene are MNHEY and SMNVEV (reference sequence). CDR3 protein: CASSLYPVNSPLHF. In nucleotides, the CDR3 is TGTGCCAGCAGTTTATACCCAGTTAATTCACCCCTCCACTTT.

The V gene is TRBV5-1, the J gene TRBJ2-7, with a tentative D call TRBD1 (8 bases). Germline CDR1 SGHRS, CDR2 YFSETQ. V lost 4 bases and J 3 bases, leaving 14 bases between the germline ends. This CDR3 comprises 14 residues. The CDR3 nucleotides read TGCGCCAGCAGCGTACAGGGGGGGATCTACGAGCAGTACTTC. It codes for CASSVQGGIYEQYF.

This chain connects TRBV11-2 to TRBJ1-1, with D unresolved. Trimming removed 1 base from V and 4 bases from J, with 1 base in between. This CDR3 contains 11 residues. In germline, CDR1 is SGHAT, CDR2 FQNNGV. CDR3 coding DNA: TGTGCCAGCAGCTTAGCCACTGAAGCTTTCTTT. It yields the protein CASSLATEAFF.

For the CDR3, the DNA is TGTGCCAGCAGCGTAGGCCAGGGCCCTTCTGGAAACACCATATATTTT. Encoded protein: CASSVGQGPSGNTIYF. This chain connects TRBV9 to TRBJ1-3; D is possibly TRBD1 (5 bases). Germline V CDR1 and CDR2: SGDLS, YYNGEE. This CDR3 has 16 amino acids. V dropped 0 bases and J dropped 1 base, with 11 bases sitting between them.

The genes are TRBV15 and TRBJ2-7; D may correspond to TRBD1 or TRBD2 (5 bases each). Germline V gene data show CDR1 as LNHNV and CDR2 as YYDKDF (reference sequence). The CDR3 runs 14 residues. Trimming took off 0 bases at V and 6 bases at J, with 12 bases between the two ends. CDR3 region: CATSRDREGAEQYF. DNA for the CDR3: TGTGCCACCAGCAGAGATCGGGAAGGGGCCGAGCAGTACTTC.